These 4 T cell receptor beta chains originate from one sample sequenced in a study of blood T cell repertoires in COVID-19. The repertoire was sequenced with immunoSEQ multiplex PCR; TCRdb's copy has only in-frame clones and lacks some. Here the sample spans fewer than 250,000 clones, roughly 87% being singletons. Material: PBMCs or T cells enriched from blood (not recorded which). The receptors here all came from a man in his thirties or forties who had recovered from COVID-19.

V is TRBV2 and J is TRBJ2-5, with D hard to call. The V and J ends lost 0 bases and 4 bases respectively, with 18 bases between them. Per germline, CDR1 SNHLY and CDR2 FYNNEI. CDR3 size: 17 residues. The CDR3 here is CASSEAVGLPSLETQYF. As DNA, the CDR3 is TGTGCCAGCAGTGAAGCTGTGGGCCTCCCAAGCTTAGAGACCCAGTACTTC.

The gene calls are TRBV4-3 and TRBJ1-5, with 7 bases matching TRBD1. V shed 1 base, J shed 10 bases, and the junction held 7 bases outside the gene matches. Germline V gene sequence: CDR1 LGHNA, CDR2 YSLEER. This CDR3 contains 14 residues. This chain's CDR3 is CASSQAAGGNPQHF. CDR3 bases: TGCGCCAGCAGCCAAGCTGCAGGGGGTAATCCCCAGCATTTT.

The gene calls are TRBV28 and TRBJ2-5; D call uncertain. Trimming stripped 5 bases from V and 4 bases from J, with 17 bases between. Per germline, CDR1 MDHEN and CDR2 SYDVKM. This CDR3 is built from 15 residues. This chain's CDR3 is CASSLPNRPGETQYF. As DNA, the CDR3 is TGTGCCAGCAGTCTACCGAATAGACCGGGAGAGACCCAGTACTTC.

The V gene is TRBV6-6, the J gene TRBJ1-5; D is perhaps TRBD1 (5 bases). This CDR3 contains 16 residues. Germline lookup yields CDR1 MNHNY and CDR2 SVGAGI (reference sequence). The germline V and J ends were trimmed by 0 bases and 2 bases, with 11 bases remaining between them. The CDR3 reads CASSYSGPRGNQPQHF. The CDR3 DNA follows: TGTGCCAGCAGTTACTCGGGCCCCAGGGGCAATCAGCCCCAGCATTTT.